This T cell receptor (beta chain) comes out of a study of shared clonotypes between healthy human individuals. Several immunoSEQ 96-well plates shared each subset's DNA, each plate a replicate. Sequencing used immunoSEQ multiplex PCR; TCRdb keeps in-frame clones, though not all of them. The table has more than 500,000 clones, approximately 96% seen once; the top ten hold approximately 0.11%. CDR3 size: 16 residues. CDR1 and CDR2 (germline): KGHSH, LQKENI. The ends lost 3 bases at V and 4 bases at J; junction bases unmatched: 5. As defined, naive CD8 cells were CD45RO-negative and positively selected for CCR7, with terminally differentiated effector memory CD45RA+ cells excluded. Study-wide results and limits: Shared across a few donors were around 5% of the naive CD4 clonotypes.

With regard to this clone: The antigen remains unidentified.

V and J are TRBV18 and TRBJ2-3; 12 bases map to TRBD2. Sequences were obtained from naive CD8+ T cells sorted from blood. This clonotype originated in a woman aged 25 to 45 in good health. CDR3 sequence reads: CASSPRLAGEADTQYF. CDR3 DNA: TGTGCCAGCTCACCTCGACTAGCGGGAGAGGCAGATACGCAGTATTTT.